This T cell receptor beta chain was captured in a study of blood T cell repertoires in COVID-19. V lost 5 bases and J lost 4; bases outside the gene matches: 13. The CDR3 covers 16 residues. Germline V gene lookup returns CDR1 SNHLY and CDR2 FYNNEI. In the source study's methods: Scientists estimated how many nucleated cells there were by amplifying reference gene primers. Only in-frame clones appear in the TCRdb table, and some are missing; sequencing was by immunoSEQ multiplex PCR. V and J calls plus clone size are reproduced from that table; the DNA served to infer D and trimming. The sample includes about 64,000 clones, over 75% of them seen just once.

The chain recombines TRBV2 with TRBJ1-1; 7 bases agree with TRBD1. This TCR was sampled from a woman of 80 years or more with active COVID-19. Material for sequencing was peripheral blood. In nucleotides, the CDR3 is TGTGCCAGCAGTCCCGGGACAGTTAGTGGGGGCACTGAAGCTTTCTTT. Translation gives CASSPGTVSGGTEAFF.